This note documents a single TCR beta chain sequence. This specimen comes from a study of Ad26.COV2.S vaccination and SARS-CoV-2 variants. On the study more broadly: Into the muscle, Ad26.COV2.S was dosed once or twice, 56 days apart.

Treatment specified: 15 to 20 received Ad26.COV2.S at low or high dose, single or two shots; roughly five received placebo; per-sample allocation not given. Sampling happened 63 days after the first vaccine or placebo injection. Donor was an adult aged 18-55 years in Boston. Spike of the Wuhan-strain SARS-CoV-2 was expressed by an Ad26 vector, which formed the vaccine. Produced via immunoSEQ multiplex PCR; TCRdb's table is partial and in-frame only. The repertoire holds about 410,000 clones, with 89% as singletons. This clonotype was obtained from a person between 18 and 65 years old who received the Ad26.COV2.S COVID-19 vaccine or a placebo. The sequences come from peripheral blood, collected in a trial of Ad26.COV2.S vaccine versus placebo.

CDR3: CASSTTETQYF. The DNA of the CDR3 is TGTGCCAGCTCGACGACGGAGACCCAGTACTTC. The chain couples TRBV18 to TRBJ2-5; no clear D. The germline V gene has CDR1 KGHSH and CDR2 LQKENI. Trimming removed 6 bases from V and 5 bases from J, with 7 bases in between. The CDR3 loop spans 11 amino acids.